The present T cell receptor (beta chain) was sequenced within a study of CD8 T cells in ankylosing spondylitis. General study points: Significant enrichment of disease-linked clones was reportedly seen in matched ankylosing spondylitis synovial fluid.

This CDR3 has 13 amino acids. Germline CDR1 SQVTM, CDR2 ANQGSEA. The V and J ends lost 4 bases and 0 bases respectively, with 7 bases between them. TCRdb recomputed calls from the 5' RACE reads with MiXCR, one row per CDR3 protein. This sample has under 250,000 distinct CDR3 sequences; 8% to 10% occur once, and the top ten carry approximately 5%. As concerns this clonotype: Its antigen remains unknown. A much more abundant neighbour one base away suggests this may be a read error. The CDR3 carries no conserved terminal phenylalanine or tryptophan, so it likely arises from a read error.

This chain uses TRBV29-1 with TRBJ1-3; D not certain. This sequence originates from a female donor with ankylosing spondylitis or in good health (not recorded which). The sample comprised blood, either unsorted or a sorted T cell fraction (not recorded which). CDR3 region: CSVAGISGNTIYL. The CDR3 region has the DNA TGCAGCGTTGCGGGTATCTCTGGAAACACCATATATCTT.